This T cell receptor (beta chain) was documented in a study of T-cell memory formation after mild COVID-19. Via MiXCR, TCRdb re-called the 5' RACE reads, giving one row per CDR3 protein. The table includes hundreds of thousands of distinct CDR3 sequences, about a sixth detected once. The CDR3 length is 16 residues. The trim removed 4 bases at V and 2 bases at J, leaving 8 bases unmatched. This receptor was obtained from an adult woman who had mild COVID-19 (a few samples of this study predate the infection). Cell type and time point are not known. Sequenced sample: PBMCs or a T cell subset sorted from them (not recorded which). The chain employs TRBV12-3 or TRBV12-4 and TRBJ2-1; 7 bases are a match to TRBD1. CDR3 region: CASSSRQGRAYNEQFF. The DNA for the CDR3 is TGTGCCAGCAGTTCGAGACAGGGAAGGGCCTACAATGAGCAGTTCTTC.